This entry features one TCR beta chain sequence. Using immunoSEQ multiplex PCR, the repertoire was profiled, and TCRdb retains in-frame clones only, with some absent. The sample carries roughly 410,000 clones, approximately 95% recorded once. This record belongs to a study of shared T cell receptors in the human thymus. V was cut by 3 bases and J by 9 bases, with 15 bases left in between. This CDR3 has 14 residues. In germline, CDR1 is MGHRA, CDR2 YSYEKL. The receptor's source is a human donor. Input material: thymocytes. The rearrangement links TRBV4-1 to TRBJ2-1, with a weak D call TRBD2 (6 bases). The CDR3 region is CASSQPLAGGEQFF. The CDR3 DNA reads TGCGCCAGCAGCCAGCCACTAGCTGGGGGTGAGCAGTTCTTC.